A single sample gave rise to the 4 T cell receptor beta chains below, sequenced in a study of shared clonotypes between healthy human individuals. Using immunoSEQ multiplex PCR, the repertoire was profiled, and TCRdb retains in-frame clones only, with some absent. This repertoire shows some 1,600,000 clones, roughly 98% found once; its top ten account for about 0.45%. The sequenced material came from naive CD4+ T cells sorted from blood. This sample's subset: CD45RA+ positively selected. The receptors shown here come from a man under 40 in good health.

The rearrangement uses TRBV5-5 and TRBJ2-3, with D uncertain. The CDR3 loop spans 16 amino acids. CDR1 and CDR2 (germline): SGHKS, YYEKEE (reference sequence). Between the trimmed V and J ends, which lost 0 bases and 2 bases, there was a span of 13 bases. CDR3 DNA: TGTGCCAGCAGCTTGGGGGTCCCATCCACCACAGATACGCAGTATTTT. Its protein is CASSLGVPSTTDTQYF.

The chain has TRBV11-2 and TRBJ1-1, with a weak D call TRBD1 (6 bases). In germline, CDR1 is SGHAT, CDR2 FQNNGV. This CDR3 comprises 15 residues. Trimming pared 1 base from V and 3 bases from J, leaving 12 bases between. CDR3 region: CASSLVSGAYTEAFF. The CDR3, as DNA: TGTGCCAGCAGCTTAGTGTCAGGGGCATACACTGAAGCTTTCTTT. The full variable domain, completed using reference TRBV11-2 and TRBJ1-1, is EAGVAQSPRYKIIEKRQSVAFWCNPISGHATLYWYQQILGQGPKLLIQFQNNGVVDDSQLPKDRFSAERLKGVDSTLKIQPAKLEDSAVYLCASSLVSGAYTEAFFGQGTRLTVV.

With respect to this clone: Other nucleotide sequences from this sample produce the same CDR3. The gene calls are TRBV5-1 and TRBJ2-2; 10 nucleotides line up with TRBD2. The CDR3 loop spans 16 amino acids. The germline V gene has CDR1 SGHRS and CDR2 YFSETQ. Trimming at V came to 4 bases and at J to 1 base, leaving 4 bases not matched to a gene. For the CDR3, the DNA is TGCGCCAGCAGCCCCTCTAGCGGGAGGAACACCGGGGAGCTGTTTTTT. Translating it yields CASSPSSGRNTGELFF.

Regarding this clone: Different DNA sequences within this sample yield the same CDR3. The CDR3 here is CASSLRAGTDTQYF. CDR3 coding DNA: TGCGCCAGCAGCTTGAGGGCAGGCACAGATACGCAGTATTTT. V is TRBV5-1 and J is TRBJ2-3; D unresolved. The length of the CDR3 is 14 residues. CDR1 and CDR2 from the germline V gene are SGHRS and YFSETQ. The ends were cut back, 1 base at V and 1 base at J, with 7 bases in the middle.